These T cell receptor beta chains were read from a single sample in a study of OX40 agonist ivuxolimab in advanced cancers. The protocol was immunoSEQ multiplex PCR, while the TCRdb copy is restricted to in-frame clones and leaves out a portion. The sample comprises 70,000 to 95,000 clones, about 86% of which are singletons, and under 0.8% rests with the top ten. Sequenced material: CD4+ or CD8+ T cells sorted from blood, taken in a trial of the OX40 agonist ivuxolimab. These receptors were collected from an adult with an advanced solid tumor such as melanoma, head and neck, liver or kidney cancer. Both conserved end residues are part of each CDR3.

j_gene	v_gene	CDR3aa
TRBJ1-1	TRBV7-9	CASWRVVMNTEAFF
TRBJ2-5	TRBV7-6	CASSSLTETQYF
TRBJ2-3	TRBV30	CAWRLAGENTQYF
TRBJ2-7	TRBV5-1	CASSTRTGVSYEQYF
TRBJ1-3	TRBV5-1	CASSLGHLSGNTIYF
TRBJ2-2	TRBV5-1	CASSLDGGPSTGELFF
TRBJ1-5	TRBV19	CASSIGAGGFQPQHF
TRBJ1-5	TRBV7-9	CASSSGTVRNQPQHF
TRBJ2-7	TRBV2	CASSRDSSEQYF
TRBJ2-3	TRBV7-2	CASSPYQDTQYF
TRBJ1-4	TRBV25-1	CASSAHQEKLFF
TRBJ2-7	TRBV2	CASSAAPWAWPSYEQYF
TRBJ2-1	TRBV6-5	CASGTLAPNEQFF
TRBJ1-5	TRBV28	CASSFGGQGGDQPQHF
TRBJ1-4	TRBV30	CAWSGDSYNEKLFF
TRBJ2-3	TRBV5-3	CARSLAGGTDTQYF
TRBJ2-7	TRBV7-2	CASSLDRAYEQYF
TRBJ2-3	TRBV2	CASRQQGSGTDTQYF
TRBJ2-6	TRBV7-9	CASTPGPSGANVLTF
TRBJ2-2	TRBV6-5	CASNKAGGNTGELFF
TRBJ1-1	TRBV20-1	CSARGTGEAFF
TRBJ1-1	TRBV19	CASSMPTIMNTEAFF
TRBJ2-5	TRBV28	CASTPPGGLASETQYF
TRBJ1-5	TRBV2	CASSVGQPQHF
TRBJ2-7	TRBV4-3	CASSQGYREVSVKYF
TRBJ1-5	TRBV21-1	CASRVLHWHHQPQHF
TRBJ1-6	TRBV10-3	CAISGRAGQADYNSPLHF
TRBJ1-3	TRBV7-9	CASSLAQGGGNTIYF
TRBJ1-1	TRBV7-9	CASLQGGTEAFF
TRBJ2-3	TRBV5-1	CASSFTGQGAADTQYF
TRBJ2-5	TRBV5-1	CASSLVPTGGGETQYF
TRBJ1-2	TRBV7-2	CASSTGTGRMGSGYTF
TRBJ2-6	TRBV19	CASSIANGANVLTF
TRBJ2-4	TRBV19	CASRPYDTGAGAKNIQYF
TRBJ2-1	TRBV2	CASISGANSYNEQFF
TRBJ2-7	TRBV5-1	CASSLTGDTISSYEQYF
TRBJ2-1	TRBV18	CASSPRLAGADNEQFF
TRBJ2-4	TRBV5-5	CASSSGAKNIQYF
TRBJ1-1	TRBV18	CASSFGQGEGTEAFF
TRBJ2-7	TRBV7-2	CASSLVSGGVGEQYF
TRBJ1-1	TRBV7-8	CASSAGTVLMNTEAFF
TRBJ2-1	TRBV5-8	CASSLGSAFF
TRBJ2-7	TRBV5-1	CASSLASRAGAGYEQYF
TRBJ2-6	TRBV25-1	CASSDDSSGANVLTF
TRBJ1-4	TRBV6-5	CASSYGASTPEKLFF
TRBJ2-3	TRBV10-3	CAIRGLAGAEDTQYF
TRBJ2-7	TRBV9	CASSVGPDYPYEQYF
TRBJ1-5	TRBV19	CASTRGQGDNQLHQPQHF
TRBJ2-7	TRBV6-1	CASSEGDRVSYEQYF
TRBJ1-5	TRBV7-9	CASSLLAGKGQPQHF
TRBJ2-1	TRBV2	CASSGTAGASYNEQFF
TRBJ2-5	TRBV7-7	CASSLGGRSEETQYF
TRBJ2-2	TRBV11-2	CASSFVGTGETGELFF